This TCR beta chain comes out of a study of CD8 T cells in Susac syndrome. Germline CDR1 reads MNHEY; CDR2 reads SVGAGI. The CDR3 sequence is 12 residues long. The V gene end was trimmed by 6 bases and the J gene end by 7 bases; junction bases not matched to a gene: 5. With random hexamers, reverse transcription was performed on roughly 0.45 to 1 ug of RNA. TCRdb re-called the immunoSEQ multiplex PCR reads through MiXCR, storing one row per CDR3 protein. The sample lists some 180,000 distinct CDR3 sequences; 85% to 95% were seen once. The control participants were healthy donors, and these controls were matched with respect to both age and sex. The CD8+ and CD4+ T cells were isolated magnetically using a negative isolation approach, whereas the TEMRA cells were enriched by FACS.

Sequenced sample: CD4+ T cells from PBMCs. V is TRBV6-5 and J is TRBJ2-5, with 7 bases matching TRBD2. This sequence originates from a human donor in good health. This chain's CDR3 is CASRKSSGTQYF. The CDR3 DNA reads as TGTGCCAGCAGGAAATCTAGCGGGACCCAGTACTTC.